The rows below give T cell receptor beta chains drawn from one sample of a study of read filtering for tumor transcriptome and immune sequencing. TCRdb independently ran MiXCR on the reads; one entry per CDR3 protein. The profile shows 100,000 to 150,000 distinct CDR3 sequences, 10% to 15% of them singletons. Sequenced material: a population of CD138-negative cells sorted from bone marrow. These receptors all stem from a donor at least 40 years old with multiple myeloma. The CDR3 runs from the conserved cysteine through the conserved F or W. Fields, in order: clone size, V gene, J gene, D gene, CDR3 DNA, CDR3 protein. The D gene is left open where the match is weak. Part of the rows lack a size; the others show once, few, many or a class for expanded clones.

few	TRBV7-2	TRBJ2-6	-	TGTGCCGGCAGCTTAGCAATAGTATCCGGCACTTCCGGGGCCAACGTCCTGACTTTC	CAGSLAIVSGTSGANVLTF
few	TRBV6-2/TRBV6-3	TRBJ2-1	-	TGTGCCAGCACTCTTAGTAAAGATGAGCAGTTCTTC	CASTLSKDEQFF
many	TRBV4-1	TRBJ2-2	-	TGCGCCAGCAGCCAAGGAAATTTAAGGGGCACCGGGGAGCTGTTTTTT	CASSQGNLRGTGELFF
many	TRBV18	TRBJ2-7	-	TGTGCCAGCTCACCCGGACAGACCGGCGAGCAGTACTTC	CASSPGQTGEQYF
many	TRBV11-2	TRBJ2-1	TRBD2	TGTGCCAGCAGCTTAGTGACTAGCGCTATTGAGCAGTTCTTC	CASSLVTSAIEQFF
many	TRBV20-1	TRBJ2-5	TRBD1	TGCAGTGCTATATCGGACAGGGGGCAAGAGACCCAGTACTTC	CSAISDRGQETQYF
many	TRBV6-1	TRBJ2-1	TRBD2	TGTGCCAGCAGTTACGGGGGGGGGGGGCGGGGTGAGCAGTTCTTC	CASSYGGGGRGEQFF
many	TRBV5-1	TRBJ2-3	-	TGCGCCAGCAGCTTGGTCGGGGAATTGTCAGATACGCAGTATTTT	CASSLVGELSDTQYF
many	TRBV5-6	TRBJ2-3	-	TGTGCCAGCAGCTTGGGTGAAGATACGCAGTATTTT	CASSLGEDTQYF
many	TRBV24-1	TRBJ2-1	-	TGTGCCACCGGGTCTCGCGGGGGCGAGCAGTTCTTC	CATGSRGGEQFF
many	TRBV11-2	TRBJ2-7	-	TGTGCCAGCAGCGGACAGCCACGGGGGACATCCCCTTACGAGCAGTACTTC	CASSGQPRGTSPYEQYF
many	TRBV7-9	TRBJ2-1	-	TGTGCCAGCAGCTCACCACTAGGTGAGCAGTTCTTC	CASSSPLGEQFF
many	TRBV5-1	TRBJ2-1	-	TGCGCCAGCAGCATACAGGGTAACAATGAGCAGTTCTTC	CASSIQGNNEQFF
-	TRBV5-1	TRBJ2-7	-	TGCGCCAGCCGCTTGGGGCAGGGACCCTACGAGCAGTACTTC	CASRLGQGPYEQYF
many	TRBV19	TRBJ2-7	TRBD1	TGTGCCACTACCCCGGGACAGGGGTACGAGCAGTACTTC	CATTPGQGYEQYF
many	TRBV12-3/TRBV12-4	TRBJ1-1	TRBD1	TGTGCCAGCAAGGGACAGCAGAACACTGAAGCTTTCTTT	CASKGQQNTEAFF
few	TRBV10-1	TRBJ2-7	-	TGCGCCAGCAGTGAGTTTCGGACCCCCTCCTACGAGCAGTACTTC	CASSEFRTPSYEQYF
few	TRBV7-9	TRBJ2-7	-	TGTGCCAGCAGCTTAGCTGGCAGCAACTACGAGCAGTACTTC	CASSLAGSNYEQYF
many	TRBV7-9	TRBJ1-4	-	TGTGCCAGCAGCCGTGAGCCCCTGTTTTTT	CASSREPLFF
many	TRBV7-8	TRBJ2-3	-	TGTGCCAGCAGCTATGGCTTCACAGATACGCAGTATTTT	CASSYGFTDTQYF
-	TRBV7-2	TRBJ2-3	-	TGTGCCAGCAGCTTAGCGCTATTCCCAGATACGCAGTATTTT	CASSLALFPDTQYF
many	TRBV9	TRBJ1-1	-	TGTGCCAGCACCTCCTCTGAGGCAGTGAACACTGAAGCTTTCTTT	CASTSSEAVNTEAFF
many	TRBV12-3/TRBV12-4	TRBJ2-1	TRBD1	TGTGCCAGCAGTTCCCCCGACAGGGATGAGCAGTTCTTC	CASSSPDRDEQFF
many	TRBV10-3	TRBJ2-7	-	TGTGCCATCAGTGAGTCTCAGGGTTCCTACGAGCAGTACTTC	CAISESQGSYEQYF
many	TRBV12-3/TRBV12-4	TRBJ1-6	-	TGTGCCAGCAACCAGGGAGGGAATTCACCCCTCCACTTT	CASNQGGNSPLHF
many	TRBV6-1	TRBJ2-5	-	TGTGCCAGCAGTGAATTGCCAGGGTTTGAGACCCAGTACTTC	CASSELPGFETQYF
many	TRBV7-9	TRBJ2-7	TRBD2	TGTGCCAGCAGCTCATCGGGACTAGCGGGAGGCTACGAGCAGTACTTC	CASSSSGLAGGYEQYF
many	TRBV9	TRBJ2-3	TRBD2	TGTGCCAGCAGCGTGACTAGCGGGGTAGATACGCAGTATTTT	CASSVTSGVDTQYF
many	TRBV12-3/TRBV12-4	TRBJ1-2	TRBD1	TGTGCCAGCAGTTTCGGACAGGGGGCGGGCTACACCTTC	CASSFGQGAGYTF
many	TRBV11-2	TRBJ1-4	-	TGTGCCAGCAGCTTAACAGGGTGGTACGAAAAACTGTTTTTT	CASSLTGWYEKLFF
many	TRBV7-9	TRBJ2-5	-	TGTGCCAGCAGCTTAGCGGAGCAGACCCAGTACTTC	CASSLAEQTQYF
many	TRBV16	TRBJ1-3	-	TGTGCCAGCAGCCCCAGGGGAGATTCTGGAAACACCATATATTTT	CASSPRGDSGNTIYF
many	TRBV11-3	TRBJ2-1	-	TGTGCCAGCAGCTTAGAGGCTAGCTCCCATGAGCAGTTCTTC	CASSLEASSHEQFF
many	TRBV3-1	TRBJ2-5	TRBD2	TGTGCCAGCAGCCAAGGATTTAGCGGGGGGCGCCAAGAGACCCAGTACTTC	CASSQGFSGGRQETQYF
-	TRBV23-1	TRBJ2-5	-	TGCGCCCTGGGGGAGACCCAGTACTTC	CALGETQYF
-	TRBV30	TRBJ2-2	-	TGTGCCTGGACCAGAGGGGGGGCGGTCGCCGGGGAGCTGTTTTTT	CAWTRGGAVAGELFF
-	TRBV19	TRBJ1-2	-	TGTGCCAGTAGCATACCGGGGGAGAGGAGGGGCTACACCTTC	CASSIPGERRGYTF
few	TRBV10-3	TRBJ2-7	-	TGTGCCATCAGTGACTTATACGAGCAGTACTTC	CAISDLYEQYF
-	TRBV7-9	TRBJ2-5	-	TGTGCCAGCAGCTTAATGGGGGAAGAAGAGACCCAGTACTTC	CASSLMGEEETQYF
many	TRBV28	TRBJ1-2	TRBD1	TGTGCCAGCAGTTCCCGGGACAGGGGGTATAGCTACACCTTC	CASSSRDRGYSYTF
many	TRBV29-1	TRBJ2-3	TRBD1	TGCAGCGCCGGACAGGGGGCGGGGGATACGCAGTATTTT	CSAGQGAGDTQYF
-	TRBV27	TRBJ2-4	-	TGTGCCAGCTGGTCGTATGGCAAAAACATTCAGTACTTC	CASWSYGKNIQYF
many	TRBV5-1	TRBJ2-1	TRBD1	TGCGCCAGCAGCTTCGGGCCCAGGGGGAATGAGCAGTTCTTC	CASSFGPRGNEQFF
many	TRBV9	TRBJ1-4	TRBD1	TGTGCCAGCAGCCCCAGGGGGGGCGAGGGTGAAAAACTGTTTTTT	CASSPRGGEGEKLFF
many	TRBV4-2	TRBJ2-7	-	TGTGCCAGCAGCGTTACCCGGACGCCATCCTACGAGCAGTACTTC	CASSVTRTPSYEQYF
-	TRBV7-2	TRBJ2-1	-	TGTGCCAGCAGCGCCTACACCGGGACCGCCTACAATGAGCAGTTCTTC	CASSAYTGTAYNEQFF
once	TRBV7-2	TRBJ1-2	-	TGTGCCAGCAGCTTAGTGTCCACCTATGGCTACACCTTC	CASSLVSTYGYTF
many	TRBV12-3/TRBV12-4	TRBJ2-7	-	TGTGCCAGCAGTTTGGTGATCCACCTTGAAGAGCAGTACTTC	CASSLVIHLEEQYF
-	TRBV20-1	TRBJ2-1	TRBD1	TGCAGTGCTACACGACAGGGCTCCTACAATGAGCAGTTCTTC	CSATRQGSYNEQFF
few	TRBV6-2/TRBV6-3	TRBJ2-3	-	TGTGCCAGCAGTTCGGGGGACAGCACAGATACGCAGTATTTT	CASSSGDSTDTQYF
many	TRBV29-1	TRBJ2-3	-	TGCAGCGTTCAAGGCCCAGATACGCAGTATTTT	CSVQGPDTQYF
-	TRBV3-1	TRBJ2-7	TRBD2	TGTGCCAGCAGCCAGGGCGGGGGGACTGAGCAGTACTTC	CASSQGGGTEQYF
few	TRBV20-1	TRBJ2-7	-	TGCAGTGCTTTTTTAGCGGTGACCTACGAGCAGTACTTC	CSAFLAVTYEQYF
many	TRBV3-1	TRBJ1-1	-	TGTGCCAGCAGCCGGGGGCGACAGGTCACTGAAGCTTTCTTT	CASSRGRQVTEAFF
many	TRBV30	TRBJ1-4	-	TGTGCCTGGAGTTTTGGGGCTGAAAAACTGTTTTTT	CAWSFGAEKLFF
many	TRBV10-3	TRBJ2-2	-	TGTGCCATCAGTGAGTCCATCGGGGAGCTGTTTTTT	CAISESIGELFF
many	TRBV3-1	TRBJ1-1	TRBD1	TGTGCCAGCAGCCAGTGGGACAGGAACACTGAAGCTTTCTTT	CASSQWDRNTEAFF
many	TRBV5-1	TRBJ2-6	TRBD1	TGCGCCAGCTCCCAGGGGGCGGCTGGGGCCAACGTCCTGACTTTC	CASSQGAAGANVLTF
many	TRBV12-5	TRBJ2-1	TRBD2	TGTGCTAGTGGTCTCAATAGCGGGGGGCTTATCAATGAGCAGTTCTTC	CASGLNSGGLINEQFF